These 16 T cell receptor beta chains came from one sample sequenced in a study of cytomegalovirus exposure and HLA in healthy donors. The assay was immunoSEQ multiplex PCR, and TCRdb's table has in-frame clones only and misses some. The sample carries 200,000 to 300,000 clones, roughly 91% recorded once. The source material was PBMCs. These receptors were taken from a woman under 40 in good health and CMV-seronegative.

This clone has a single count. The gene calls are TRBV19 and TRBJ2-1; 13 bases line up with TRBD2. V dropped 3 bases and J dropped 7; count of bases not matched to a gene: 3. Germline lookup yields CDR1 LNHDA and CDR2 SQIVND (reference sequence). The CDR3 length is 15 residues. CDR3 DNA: TGTGCCAGTAGTATTGGGACTAGCGGGACAAATGAGCAGTTCTTC. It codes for CASSIGTSGTNEQFF.

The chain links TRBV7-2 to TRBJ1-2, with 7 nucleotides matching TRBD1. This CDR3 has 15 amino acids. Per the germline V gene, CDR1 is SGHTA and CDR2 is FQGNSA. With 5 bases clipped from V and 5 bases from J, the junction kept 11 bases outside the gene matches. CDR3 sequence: CASSSAGTDLYGYTF. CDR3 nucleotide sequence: TGTGCCAGCAGCAGTGCCGGGACAGACCTTTATGGCTACACCTTC.

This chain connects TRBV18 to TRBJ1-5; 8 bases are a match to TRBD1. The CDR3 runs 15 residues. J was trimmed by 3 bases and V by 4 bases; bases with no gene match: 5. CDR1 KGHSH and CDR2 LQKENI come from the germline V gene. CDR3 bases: TGTGCCAGCTCACTCGGACAGGGCCCCAATCAGCCCCAGCATTTT. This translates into CASSLGQGPNQPQHF.

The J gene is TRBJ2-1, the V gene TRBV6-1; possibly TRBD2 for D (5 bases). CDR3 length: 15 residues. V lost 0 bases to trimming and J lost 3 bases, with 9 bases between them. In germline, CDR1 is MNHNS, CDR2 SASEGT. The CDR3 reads CASSEASASYNEQFF. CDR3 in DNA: TGTGCCAGCAGTGAAGCTAGCGCTAGCTACAATGAGCAGTTCTTC.

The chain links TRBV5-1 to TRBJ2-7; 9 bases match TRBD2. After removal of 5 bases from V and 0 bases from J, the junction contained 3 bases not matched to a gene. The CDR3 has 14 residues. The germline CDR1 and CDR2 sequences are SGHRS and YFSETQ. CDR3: CASRRSGSSYEQYF. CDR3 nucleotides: TGCGCCAGCAGACGTAGCGGGAGCTCCTACGAGCAGTACTTC. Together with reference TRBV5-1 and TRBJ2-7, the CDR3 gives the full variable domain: KAGVTQTPRYLIKTRGQQVTLSCSPISGHRSVSWYQQTPGQGLQFLFEYFSETQRNKGNFPGRFSGRQFSNSRSEMNVSTLELGDSALYLCASRRSGSSYEQYFGPGTRLTVT.

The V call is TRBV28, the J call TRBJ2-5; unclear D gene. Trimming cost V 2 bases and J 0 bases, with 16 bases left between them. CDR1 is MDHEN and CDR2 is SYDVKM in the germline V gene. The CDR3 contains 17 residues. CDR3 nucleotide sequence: TGTGCCAGCAGTTTAGAGCAGGTCGTGGAGAACCAAGAGACCCAGTACTTC. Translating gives CASSLEQVVENQETQYF.

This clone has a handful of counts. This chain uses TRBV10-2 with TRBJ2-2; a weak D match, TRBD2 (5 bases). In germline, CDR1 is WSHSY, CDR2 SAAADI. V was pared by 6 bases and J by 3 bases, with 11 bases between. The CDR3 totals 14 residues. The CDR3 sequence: CASRARADTGELFF. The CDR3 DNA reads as TGCGCCAGCAGGGCGAGGGCCGACACCGGGGAGCTGTTTTTT.

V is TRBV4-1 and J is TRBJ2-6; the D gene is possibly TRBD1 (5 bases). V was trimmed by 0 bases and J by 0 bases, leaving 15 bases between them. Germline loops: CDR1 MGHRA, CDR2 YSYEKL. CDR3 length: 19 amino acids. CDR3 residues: CASSQDPAGLGSGANVLTF. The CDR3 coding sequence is TGCGCCAGCAGCCAAGATCCGGCAGGGCTGGGCTCTGGGGCCAACGTCCTGACTTTC.

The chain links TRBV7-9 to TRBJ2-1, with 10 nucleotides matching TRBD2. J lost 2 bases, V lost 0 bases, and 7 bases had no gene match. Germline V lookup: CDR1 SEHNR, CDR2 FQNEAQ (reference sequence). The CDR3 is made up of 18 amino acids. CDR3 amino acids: CASSLATALAGAYNEQFF. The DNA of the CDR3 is TGTGCCAGCAGCTTAGCTACGGCCCTAGCGGGAGCCTACAATGAGCAGTTCTTC.

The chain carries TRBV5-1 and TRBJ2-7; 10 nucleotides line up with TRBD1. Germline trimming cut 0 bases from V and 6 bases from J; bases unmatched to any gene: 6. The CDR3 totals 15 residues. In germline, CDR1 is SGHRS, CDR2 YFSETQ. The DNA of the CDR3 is TGCGCCAGCAGCTTGGGGGGACAGGGGAAAGGCGAGCAGTACTTC. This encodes CASSLGGQGKGEQYF. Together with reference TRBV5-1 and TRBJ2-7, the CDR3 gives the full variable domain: KAGVTQTPRYLIKTRGQQVTLSCSPISGHRSVSWYQQTPGQGLQFLFEYFSETQRNKGNFPGRFSGRQFSNSRSEMNVSTLELGDSALYLCASSLGGQGKGEQYFGPGTRLTVT.

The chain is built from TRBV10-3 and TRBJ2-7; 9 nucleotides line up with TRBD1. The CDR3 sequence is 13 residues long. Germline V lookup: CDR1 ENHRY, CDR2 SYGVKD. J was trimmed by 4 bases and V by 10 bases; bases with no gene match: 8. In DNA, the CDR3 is TGTGCCACCTTGGCCGGGACAGGGTACGAGCAGTACTTC. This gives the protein CATLAGTGYEQYF.

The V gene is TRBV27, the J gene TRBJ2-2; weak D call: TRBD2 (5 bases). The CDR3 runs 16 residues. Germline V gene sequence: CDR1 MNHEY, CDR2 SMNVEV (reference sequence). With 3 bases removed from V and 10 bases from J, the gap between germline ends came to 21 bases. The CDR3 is CASSFTPLPGREELFF. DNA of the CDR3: TGTGCCAGCAGTTTTACACCACTGCCGGGAAGAGAGGAGCTGTTTTTT.

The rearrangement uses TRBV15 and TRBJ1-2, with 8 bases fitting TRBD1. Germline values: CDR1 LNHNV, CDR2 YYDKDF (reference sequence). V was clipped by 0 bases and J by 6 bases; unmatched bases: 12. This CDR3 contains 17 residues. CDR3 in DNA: TGTGCCACCAGCAGAGATCTAGGACAGGGCCGTAGGGATGGCTACACCTTC. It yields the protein CATSRDLGQGRRDGYTF.

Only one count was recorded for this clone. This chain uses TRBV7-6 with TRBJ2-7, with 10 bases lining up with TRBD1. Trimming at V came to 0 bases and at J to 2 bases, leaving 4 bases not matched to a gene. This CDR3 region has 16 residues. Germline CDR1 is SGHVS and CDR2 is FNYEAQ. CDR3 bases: TGTGCCAGCAGCTTAGCCGGACAGGGGGGCACCTACGAGCAGTACTTC. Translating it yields CASSLAGQGGTYEQYF.

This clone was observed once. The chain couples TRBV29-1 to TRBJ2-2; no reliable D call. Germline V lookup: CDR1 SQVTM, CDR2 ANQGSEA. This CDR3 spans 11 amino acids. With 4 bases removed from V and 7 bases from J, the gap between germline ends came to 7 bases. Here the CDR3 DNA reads TGCAGCGTTGCTGGAGTCGGGGAGCTGTTTTTT. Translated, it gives CSVAGVGELFF.

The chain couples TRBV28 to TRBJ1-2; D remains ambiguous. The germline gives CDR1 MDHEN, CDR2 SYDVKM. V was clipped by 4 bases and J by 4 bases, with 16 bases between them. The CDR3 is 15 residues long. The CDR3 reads CASSSKKAFFYGYTF. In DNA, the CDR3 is TGTGCCAGCAGTTCAAAGAAGGCGTTCTTCTATGGCTACACCTTC.